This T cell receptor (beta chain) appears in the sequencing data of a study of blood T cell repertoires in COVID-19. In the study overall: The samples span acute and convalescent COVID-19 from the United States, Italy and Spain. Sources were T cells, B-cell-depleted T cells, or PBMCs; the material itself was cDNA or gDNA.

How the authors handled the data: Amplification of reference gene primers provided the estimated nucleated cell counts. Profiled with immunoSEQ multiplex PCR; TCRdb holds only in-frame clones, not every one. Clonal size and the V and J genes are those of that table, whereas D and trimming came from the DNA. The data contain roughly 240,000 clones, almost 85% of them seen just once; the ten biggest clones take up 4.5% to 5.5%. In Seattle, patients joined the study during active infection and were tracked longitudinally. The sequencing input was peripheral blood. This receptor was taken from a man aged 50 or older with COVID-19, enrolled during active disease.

The CDR3 DNA reads as TGTGCCAGCAGTGAAGGCGCCACAACTAATGAAAAACTGTTTTTT. Its translation: CASSEGATTNEKLFF. The rearrangement joins TRBV6-1 to TRBJ1-4; no reliable D call. The CDR3 is 15 residues long. The germline V and J ends were trimmed by 1 base and 0 bases, with 6 bases remaining between them. From germline, CDR1 is MNHNS and CDR2 SASEGT.